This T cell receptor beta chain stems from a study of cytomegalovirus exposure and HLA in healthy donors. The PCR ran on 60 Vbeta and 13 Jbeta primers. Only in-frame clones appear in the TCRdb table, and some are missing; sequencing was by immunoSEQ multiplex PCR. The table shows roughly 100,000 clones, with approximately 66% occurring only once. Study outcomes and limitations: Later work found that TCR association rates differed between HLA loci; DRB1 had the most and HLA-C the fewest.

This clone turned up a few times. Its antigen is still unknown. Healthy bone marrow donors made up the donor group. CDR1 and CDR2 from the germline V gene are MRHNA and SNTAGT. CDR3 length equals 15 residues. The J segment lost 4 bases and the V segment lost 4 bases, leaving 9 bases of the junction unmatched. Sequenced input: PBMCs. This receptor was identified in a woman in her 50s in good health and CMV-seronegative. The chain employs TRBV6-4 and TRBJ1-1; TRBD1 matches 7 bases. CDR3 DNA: TGTGCCAGCAGTGCCCAGACAGGGTTAGTCACTGAAGCTTTCTTT. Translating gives CASSAQTGLVTEAFF.